This T cell receptor (beta chain) was obtained from a study of blood T cell repertoires in COVID-19. After removal of 4 bases from V and 4 bases from J, the junction contained 7 bases not matched to a gene. CDR1 SGHNT and CDR2 YYREEE come from the germline V gene (reference sequence). This CDR3 comprises 15 residues. This clone turned up a few times. Clones were read by immunoSEQ multiplex PCR, and TCRdb kept only the in-frame ones, dropping some. The sample has some 130,000 clones; approximately 74% are singletons. The chain couples TRBV5-4 to TRBJ2-1; TRBD2 agrees at 8 bases. The TCR sequence derives from a woman in her 70s with acute or convalescent COVID-19. Sequencing was performed on peripheral blood. CDR3 loop: CASSLDGLAYNEQFF. The DNA for the CDR3 is TGTGCCAGCAGCCTCGATGGACTAGCTTACAATGAGCAGTTCTTC.